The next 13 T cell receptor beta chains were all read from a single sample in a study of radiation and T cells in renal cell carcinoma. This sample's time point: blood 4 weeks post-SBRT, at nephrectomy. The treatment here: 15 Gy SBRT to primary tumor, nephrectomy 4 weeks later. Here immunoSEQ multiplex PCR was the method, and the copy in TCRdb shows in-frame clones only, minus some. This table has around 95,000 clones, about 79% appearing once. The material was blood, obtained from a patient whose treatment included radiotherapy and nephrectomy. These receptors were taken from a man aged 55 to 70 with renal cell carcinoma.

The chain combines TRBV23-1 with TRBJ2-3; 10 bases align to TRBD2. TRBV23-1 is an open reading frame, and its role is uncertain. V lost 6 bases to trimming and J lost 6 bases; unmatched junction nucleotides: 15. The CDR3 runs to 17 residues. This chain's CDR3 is CASSHTLAGAVTDTQYF. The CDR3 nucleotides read TGCGCCAGCAGCCACACCCTAGCGGGAGCGGTCACTGATACGCAGTATTTT.

The CDR3 protein is CASSLGVGALNTEAFF. The CDR3 DNA follows: TGTGCCAGCAGCTTGGGGGTGGGGGCCTTGAACACTGAAGCTTTCTTT. This sequence joins TRBV5-4 and TRBJ1-1, with D tentatively TRBD1 (6 bases). Trimming pared 0 bases from V and 0 bases from J, leaving 12 bases between. Germline CDR1 is SGHNT and CDR2 is YYREEE (reference sequence). This CDR3 spans 16 amino acids.

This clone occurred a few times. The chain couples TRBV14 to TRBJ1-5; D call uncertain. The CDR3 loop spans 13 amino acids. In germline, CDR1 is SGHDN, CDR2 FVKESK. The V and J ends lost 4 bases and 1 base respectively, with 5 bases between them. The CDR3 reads CASSPQSNQPQHF. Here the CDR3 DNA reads TGTGCCAGCAGCCCACAAAGCAATCAGCCCCAGCATTTT.

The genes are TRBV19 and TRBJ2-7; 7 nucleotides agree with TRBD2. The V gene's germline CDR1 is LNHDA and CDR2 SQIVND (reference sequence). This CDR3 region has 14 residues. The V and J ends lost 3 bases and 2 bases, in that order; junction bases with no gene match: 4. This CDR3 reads CASSMQREAYEQYF. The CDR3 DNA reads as TGTGCCAGTAGTATGCAGCGGGAAGCCTACGAGCAGTACTTC.

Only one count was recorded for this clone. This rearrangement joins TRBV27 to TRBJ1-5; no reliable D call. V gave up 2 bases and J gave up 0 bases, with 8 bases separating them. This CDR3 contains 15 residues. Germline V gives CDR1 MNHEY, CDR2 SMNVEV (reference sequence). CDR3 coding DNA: TGTGCCAGCAGTTTAGGAGGGAATAGCAATCAGCCCCAGCATTTT. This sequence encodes CASSLGGNSNQPQHF.

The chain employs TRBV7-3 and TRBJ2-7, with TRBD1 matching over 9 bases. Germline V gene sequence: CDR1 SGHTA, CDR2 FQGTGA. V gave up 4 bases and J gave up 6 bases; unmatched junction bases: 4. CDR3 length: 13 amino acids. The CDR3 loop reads CASSSGTGLEQYF. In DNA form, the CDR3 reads TGTGCCAGCAGCTCCGGGACAGGGCTCGAGCAGTACTTC.

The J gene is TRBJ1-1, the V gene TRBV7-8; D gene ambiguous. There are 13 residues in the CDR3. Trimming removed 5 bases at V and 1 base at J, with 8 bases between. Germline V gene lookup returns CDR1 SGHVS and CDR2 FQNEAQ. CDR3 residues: CASSPTANTEAFF. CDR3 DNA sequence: TGTGCCAGCAGCCCCACCGCGAACACTGAAGCTTTCTTT.

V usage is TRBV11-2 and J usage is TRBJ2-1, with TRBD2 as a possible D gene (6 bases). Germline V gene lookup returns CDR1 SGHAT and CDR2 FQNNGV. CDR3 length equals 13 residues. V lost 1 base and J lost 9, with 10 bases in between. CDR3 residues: CASSLGDFGEQFF. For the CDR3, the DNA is TGTGCCAGCAGCTTAGGGGACTTTGGTGAGCAGTTCTTC.

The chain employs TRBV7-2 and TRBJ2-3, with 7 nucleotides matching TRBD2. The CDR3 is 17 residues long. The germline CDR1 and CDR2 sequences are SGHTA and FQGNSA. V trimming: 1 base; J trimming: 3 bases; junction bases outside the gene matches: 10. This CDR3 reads CASSLEGLAVVTDTQYF. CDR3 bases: TGTGCCAGCAGCTTAGAAGGCCTAGCGGTAGTGACAGATACGCAGTATTTT.

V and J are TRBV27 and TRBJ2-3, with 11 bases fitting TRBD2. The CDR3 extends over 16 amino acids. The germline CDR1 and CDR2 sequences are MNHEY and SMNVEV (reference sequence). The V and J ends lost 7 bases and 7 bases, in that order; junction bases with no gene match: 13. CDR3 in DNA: TGTGCCAGCACCCCACTAGCGGGAGCCCTTCTGAATACGCAGTATTTT. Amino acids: CASTPLAGALLNTQYF.

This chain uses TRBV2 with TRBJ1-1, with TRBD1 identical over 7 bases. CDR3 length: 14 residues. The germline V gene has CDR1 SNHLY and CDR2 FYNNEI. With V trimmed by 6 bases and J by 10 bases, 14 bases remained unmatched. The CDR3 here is CASRSSPPGGLAFF. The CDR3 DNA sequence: TGTGCCAGCAGGAGCTCCCCTCCAGGGGGGTTAGCTTTCTTT.

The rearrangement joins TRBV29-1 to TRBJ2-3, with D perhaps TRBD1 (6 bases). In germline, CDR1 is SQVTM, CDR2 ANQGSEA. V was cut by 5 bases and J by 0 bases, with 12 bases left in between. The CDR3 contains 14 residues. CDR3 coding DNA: TGCAGCGTTTCTACAGGGTCTAGCACAGATACGCAGTATTTT. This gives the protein CSVSTGSSTDTQYF.

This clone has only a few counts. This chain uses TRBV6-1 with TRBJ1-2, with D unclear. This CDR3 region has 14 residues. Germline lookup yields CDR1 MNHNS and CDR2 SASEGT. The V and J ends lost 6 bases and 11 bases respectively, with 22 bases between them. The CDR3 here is CASSLWGGLGGYTF. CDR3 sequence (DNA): TGTGCCAGCAGCCTCTGGGGAGGGTTAGGTGGATACACCTTC.